Presented here are 30 T cell receptor beta chains from one specimen sequenced in a study of identical twins (dated by TCRdb to 2016 to 2017). Libraries came from 5' RACE. Data came from an Illumina HiSeq 2000. TCRdb redid the processing of the public reads, applying fastp at Q25 and MiXCR, and retained in-frame beta chains. CDR3 protein sequences are deduplicated, and each keeps its most common genes and DNA. The sample profile shows 450,000 or so distinct CDR3 sequences; 12% to 15% of them were found once. The top ten hold around 0.57% of the sample. In addition, the sample was reused for a study of yellow fever vaccine responses in identical twins.

The sequencing sample was made of CD4+ T cells sorted from blood. Source of these receptors: a woman between 18 and 29 years old in good health.

This clonotype was detected ten times or more. A junction boundary mismatches the germline segment, possibly from a read error. The J gene is TRBJ2-7, the V gene TRBV6-1, with D possibly called TRBD1 or TRBD2 (5 bases each). The V gene's germline CDR1 is MNHNS and CDR2 SASEGT. The CDR3 extends over 11 amino acids. CDR3 nucleotides: TGTGCCAGCAGGACCACGGGGCTAACAAACTTC. It specifies CASRTTGLTNF.

Ten or more counts support this clonotype. The junction and the germline gene differ at one end; a read error may be behind it. The J gene is TRBJ2-1, the V gene TRBV7-7; 11 bases map to TRBD2. The CDR3 runs to 15 residues. CDR1 and CDR2 (germline): SSHAT, FNYEAQ (reference sequence). CDR3 sequence (DNA): TGTGCTAGCAGCCCCGGACGAACTAGCGGGAGACCCCTGTTCTTC. Translated, it gives CASSPGRTSGRPLFF.

V is TRBV28 and J is TRBJ2-7; D not resolved. The CDR3 sequence is 11 residues long. Trimming took 5 bases from V and 3 from J, leaving 5 bases between them. Germline CDR1 is MDHEN and CDR2 is SYDVKM. The CDR3 loop reads CASSQIYEQYF. The DNA of the CDR3 is TGTGCCAGCAGTCAAATCTACGAGCAGTACTTC.

The chain uses TRBV12-2 and TRBJ1-4; the table's TRBD1 call for D was not verified on the DNA. TRBV12-2 is listed as a pseudogene. The CDR3 runs to 15 residues. This chain's CDR3 is CASRSVQGIGEKLFF. The CDR3 DNA reads as TGTGCAAGTCGCTCAGTACAGGGGATAGGAGAAAAACTGTTTTTT.

This chain joins TRBV5-1 and TRBJ2-6; D gene ambiguous. Germline CDR1 and CDR2: SGHRS and YFSETQ. The CDR3 is 16 amino acids. V shed 4 bases and J shed 3 bases, with 14 bases lying between them. The CDR3 nucleotides are TGCGCCAGCAGCATCCAACTGACGGGTGGGGCCAACGTCCTGACTTTC. It specifies CASSIQLTGGANVLTF.

V is TRBV24-1 and J is TRBJ2-5; TRBD2 agrees at 8 bases. From germline, CDR1 is KGHDR and CDR2 SFDVKD. This CDR3 is 17 amino acids long. The V segment lost 1 base and the J segment 0 bases; nucleotides outside the gene matches: 6. The CDR3 protein is CATSDFGRGRYQETQYF. The CDR3, as DNA: TGTGCCACCAGTGATTTCGGGAGGGGACGGTACCAAGAGACCCAGTACTTC.

This clonotype occurred many times. This chain uses TRBV6-1 with TRBJ1-5; the D is unclear. The CDR3 consists of 15 residues. The V and J ends lost 5 bases and 4 bases respectively, with 15 bases between them. Germline-derived CDR1 and CDR2 are MNHNS and SASEGT. CDR3 in amino acids: CASSPRGVGNQPQHF. The DNA for the CDR3 is TGTGCCAGCAGTCCTCGGGGTGTTGGGAATCAGCCCCAGCATTTT.

A note on this clonotype: An end of the junction does not agree with germline; a read error may underlie this. This chain uses TRBV7-2 with TRBJ2-7, with a weak D call TRBD1 (5 bases). The CDR3 loop spans 14 amino acids. Germline CDR1 reads SGHTA; CDR2 reads FQGNSA. For the CDR3, the DNA is TGTGCCGGCAGATATGACAGATCCTCCTACGAGCAGTACTTC. Translating gives CAGRYDRSSYEQYF.

This clonotype was counted between two and nine times. The chain carries TRBV7-2 and TRBJ2-7, with D uncertain. The V end lost 4 bases, the J end lost 3 bases, and 10 bases lay between the germline ends. Germline assignment: CDR1 SGHTA and CDR2 FQGNSA. This CDR3 has 13 amino acids. The CDR3 loop is CASSYGPYYEQYF. Written as DNA, the CDR3 is TGTGCCAGCAGCTACGGGCCCTACTACGAGCAGTACTTC.

The genes are TRBV5-6 and TRBJ1-1; a possible D gene is TRBD1 (5 bases). Germline V lookup: CDR1 SGHDT, CDR2 YYEEEE. V was pared by 4 bases and J by 4 bases, with 17 bases between. This CDR3 region has 15 residues. This CDR3 is CASSHRPGGVTEAFF. The CDR3 bases are TGTGCCAGCAGCCACCGGCCGGGAGGGGTCACTGAAGCTTTCTTT.

The sample holds a few counts of this clonotype. The chain links TRBV12-5 to TRBJ1-1; D is unresolved. The germline V gene encodes CDR1 LGHNT and CDR2 FRNRAP. The CDR3 length is 11 residues. The CDR3 region is CALRVGTEAFF. CDR3 coding DNA: TGTGCCCTTAGGGTAGGCACTGAAGCTTTCTTT.

The chain links TRBV28 to TRBJ2-1, with 13 positions matching TRBD2. CDR3 length: 15 residues. Germline V gene data show CDR1 as MDHEN and CDR2 as SYDVKM. The V and J ends lost 5 bases and 5 bases, in that order; junction bases with no gene match: 3. The CDR3 region has the DNA TGTGCCAGCAGTGAGACTAGCGGGAGGCACAATGAGCAGTTCTTC. It specifies CASSETSGRHNEQFF.

This clonotype has more than one count but fewer than ten. The chain employs TRBV7-9 and TRBJ2-7, with TRBD1 matching 7 bases. J was trimmed by 7 bases and V by 5 bases; bases with no gene match: 20. Germline V gives CDR1 SEHNR, CDR2 FQNEAQ (reference sequence). This CDR3 region has 17 residues. CDR3 region: CASSPAQTGTKSEEQYF. For the CDR3, the DNA is TGTGCCAGCAGCCCCGCTCAGACAGGGACCAAGTCGGAAGAGCAGTACTTC.

V is TRBV20-1 and J is TRBJ2-2; D possibly corresponds to TRBD2 (5 bases). Looked up from germline, CDR1 is DFQATT and CDR2 is SNEGSKA (reference sequence). The CDR3 loop spans 14 amino acids. The ends were cut back, 5 bases at V and 5 bases at J, with 15 bases in the middle. The CDR3 nucleotides read TGCAGTGCTCCCTCGGAGGATGCGACCGGGGAGCTGTTTTTT. This codes for CSAPSEDATGELFF.

Only a few counts were recorded for this clonotype. In DNA, the CDR3 is TGCGCCAGCAGCTTGTGGGGGGCCTCTGAGCAGTTCTTC. Amino acid sequence: CASSLWGASEQFF. The J gene is TRBJ2-1, the V gene TRBV5-1; D tentatively fits TRBD1 or TRBD2 (6 bases each). CDR1 and CDR2 (germline): SGHRS, YFSETQ. The CDR3 length is 13 residues. V was pared by 1 base and J by 9 bases, with 11 bases between. Together with reference TRBV5-1 and TRBJ2-1, the CDR3 gives the full variable domain: KAGVTQTPRYLIKTRGQQVTLSCSPISGHRSVSWYQQTPGQGLQFLFEYFSETQRNKGNFPGRFSGRQFSNSRSEMNVSTLELGDSALYLCASSLWGASEQFFGPGTRLTVL.

This clonotype has a handful of counts. This sequence joins TRBV28 and TRBJ2-7, with 10 bases aligning to TRBD2. V trimming: 1 base; J trimming: 0 bases; junction bases outside the gene matches: 9. The CDR3 sequence is 18 residues long. Germline assignment: CDR1 MDHEN and CDR2 SYDVKM. The CDR3 sequence: CASSLFPTSGESSYEQYF. CDR3 nucleotides: TGTGCCAGCAGTTTATTCCCTACTAGCGGGGAGTCCTCCTACGAGCAGTACTTC.

The V and J genes are TRBV20-1 and TRBJ2-7; 7 bases line up with TRBD1. Trimming removed 0 bases from V and 3 bases from J; junction bases left unmatched: 5. The CDR3 length is 14 residues. Germline CDR1 is DFQATT and CDR2 is SNEGSKA (reference sequence). CDR3 residues: CSARDWGQNYEQYF. The CDR3 region has the DNA TGCAGTGCTAGAGACTGGGGACAGAACTACGAGCAGTACTTC.

This clonotype was recorded a few times. The V gene is TRBV12-3 or TRBV12-4, the J gene TRBJ2-7; 9 bases match TRBD2. J was trimmed by 3 bases and V by 4 bases; bases with no gene match: 4. The CDR3 runs 14 residues. The CDR3 sequence: CASSSSGGYYEQYF. CDR3 nucleotides: TGTGCCAGCAGTTCGAGCGGGGGGTACTACGAGCAGTACTTC.

The sample holds a few counts of this clonotype. The genes are TRBV4-3 and TRBJ2-2; D possibly uses TRBD1 or TRBD2 (6 bases each). The ends were cut back, 0 bases at V and 4 bases at J, with 15 bases in the middle. The length of the CDR3 is 17 residues. From germline, CDR1 is LGHNA and CDR2 YSLEER. The CDR3 loop is CASSQDARGRGTGELFF. The CDR3, as DNA: TGCGCCAGCAGCCAAGATGCCCGGGGGCGCGGCACCGGGGAGCTGTTTTTT.

This clonotype appeared a few times. The V call is TRBV4-2, the J call TRBJ1-2; tentative D call: TRBD1 (5 bases). The CDR3 consists of 15 residues. The germline V and J ends were trimmed by 0 bases and 4 bases, with 12 bases remaining between them. CDR1 LGHNA and CDR2 YNFKEQ come from the germline V gene. The CDR3 loop is CASSQDGAGAYGYTF. In DNA, the CDR3 is TGTGCCAGCAGCCAAGATGGGGCAGGAGCCTATGGCTACACCTTC.

The chain uses TRBV10-3 and TRBJ2-2; D remains unclear. The germline V and J ends were trimmed by 6 bases and 1 base, with 6 bases remaining between them. The CDR3 covers 13 residues. Germline-derived CDR1 and CDR2 are ENHRY and SYGVKD. CDR3 sequence: CAISGENTGELFF. CDR3 DNA: TGTGCCATCAGCGGCGAGAACACCGGGGAGCTGTTTTTT.

This clonotype came up a few times. The V and J genes are TRBV3-1 and TRBJ2-1; D gene ambiguous. Trimming took 3 bases from V and 0 from J, leaving 9 bases between them. Looked up from germline, CDR1 is LGHDT and CDR2 is YNNKEL (reference sequence). This CDR3 spans 15 amino acids. CDR3 loop: CASSHESSSYNEQFF. The CDR3, as DNA: TGTGCCAGCAGCCACGAGTCGAGCTCCTACAATGAGCAGTTCTTC.

V and J are TRBV2 and TRBJ2-7; possibly TRBD1 or TRBD2 for D (5 bases each). V lost 6 bases and J lost 3, with 9 bases in between. CDR3 length equals 12 residues. Germline CDR1 and CDR2: SNHLY and FYNNEI. The CDR3 nucleotides are TGTGCCAGCAGAGGGGCGGGCTACGAGCAGTACTTC. This translates into CASRGAGYEQYF.

The chain joins TRBV5-1 to TRBJ2-7; unclear D gene. The CDR3 consists of 13 residues. Trimming took off 3 bases at V and 4 bases at J, with 11 bases between the two ends. Per germline, CDR1 SGHRS and CDR2 YFSETQ. CDR3 DNA: TGCGCCAGCAGCTGGGCCCCGGTTTACGAGCAGTACTTC. Translating gives CASSWAPVYEQYF. Complete variable domain (other parts from reference TRBV5-1 and TRBJ2-7): KAGVTQTPRYLIKTRGQQVTLSCSPISGHRSVSWYQQTPGQGLQFLFEYFSETQRNKGNFPGRFSGRQFSNSRSEMNVSTLELGDSALYLCASSWAPVYEQYFGPGTRLTVT.

The chain links TRBV2 to TRBJ1-1, with D maybe TRBD1 (5 bases). The germline gives CDR1 SNHLY, CDR2 FYNNEI. The CDR3 consists of 14 residues. V shed 5 bases and J shed 0 bases, with 10 bases lying between them. The CDR3 DNA reads as TGTGCCAGCAGTCCGACAGCCATGAACACTGAAGCTTTCTTT. Encoded protein: CASSPTAMNTEAFF.

The chain recombines TRBV29-1 with TRBJ2-5; tentative D call: TRBD1 (6 bases). The CDR3 sequence is 14 residues long. From germline, CDR1 is SQVTM and CDR2 ANQGSEA. V was trimmed by 3 bases and J by 2 bases, leaving 13 bases between them. The CDR3 DNA is TGCAGCGTTGAGTTGAGGCAGGGGCAAGAGACCCAGTACTTC. This gives the protein CSVELRQGQETQYF. The entire variable domain, with the rest obtained from reference TRBV29-1 and TRBJ2-5, is as follows: SAVISQKPSRDICQRGTSLTIQCQVDSQVTMMFWYRQQPGQSLTLIATANQGSEATYESGFVIDKFPISRPNLTFSTLTVSNMSPEDSSIYLCSVELRQGQETQYFGPGTRLLVL.

This clonotype was seen repeatedly, ten times or more. The chain is built from TRBV29-1 and TRBJ2-3; TRBD2 matches 9 bases. The J segment lost 4 bases and the V segment lost 5 bases, leaving 1 base of the junction unmatched. Germline CDR1 and CDR2: SQVTM and ANQGSEA. This CDR3 has 12 amino acids. The CDR3 coding sequence is TGCAGCGTTCGACTAGCGGCAGATACGCAGTATTTT. It yields the protein CSVRLAADTQYF.

At least ten counts were recorded for this clonotype. This chain connects TRBV12-3 or TRBV12-4 to TRBJ2-7, with unresolved D. The CDR3 is 12 amino acids. Trimming cost V 2 bases and J 6 bases, with 8 bases left between them. DNA of the CDR3: TGTGCCAGCAGTTTAAAAGGGTTCGAGCAGTACTTC. Protein product: CASSLKGFEQYF.

This clonotype was seen only a few times. The chain couples TRBV5-1 to TRBJ2-5; 7 bases are a match to TRBD1. CDR3 length: 15 residues. Germline CDR1 SGHRS, CDR2 YFSETQ. Losses at the gene ends were 5 bases for V and 4 bases for J; bases not matched to a gene: 11. This CDR3 reads CASSRELGQSETQYF. The CDR3 bases are TGCGCCAGCAGTCGTGAATTGGGACAGTCAGAGACCCAGTACTTC.

The table lists this clonotype with a few counts. The chain has TRBV5-1 and TRBJ1-2, with D possibly matching TRBD1 (6 bases). Per the germline V gene, CDR1 is SGHRS and CDR2 is YFSETQ. The CDR3 has 14 residues. V was shortened by 4 bases and J by 4 bases, with 14 bases between the two germline ends. CDR3 region: CASSLQGQSYGYTF. CDR3 DNA sequence: TGCGCCAGCAGCCTCCAGGGACAATCCTATGGCTACACCTTC.